The text below deals with one TCR beta chain. Its antigen remains unknown. With no exception, relapse followed autologous stem cell transplantation in all patients, and brentuximab vedotin exposure varied. The data originate from a study of PD-1 blockade in classical Hodgkin lymphoma. Broader study findings: By C4D1, diversity of CD4+ TCRs had risen significantly, whereas that of CD8+ TCRs had not. TCR diversity at baseline was reported to be reduced in newly diagnosed patients relative to healthy donors. Exclusion was applied to patients who started nivolumab under 1 year after ASCT.

V was shortened by 3 bases and J by 5 bases, with 14 bases between the two germline ends. In germline, CDR1 is SGHNT, CDR2 YYREEE (reference sequence). This CDR3 is built from 14 residues. Data came from immunoSEQ multiplex PCR; TCRdb stores just in-frame clones and leaves some out. The sample lists some 21,000 clones; around 80% were seen once. This sample comprised peripheral blood mononuclear cells (PBMCs), obtained before the second cycle of nivolumab. The chain recombines TRBV5-4 with TRBJ1-1; perhaps TRBD1 as D (5 bases). This sequence was found in a human donor with classical Hodgkin lymphoma. The CDR3, as DNA: TGTGCCAGCAGCTATGGGGGACTTGTGACTGAAGCTTTCTTT. It translates to CASSYGGLVTEAFF.